The 26 T cell receptor beta chains reported below all come from one sample, sequenced in a study of regulatory and conventional T cells in RAG deficiency listed by TCRdb under 2017. Library construction relied on the immunoSEQ multiplex PCR assay. Sourced from immuneACCESS, this table was stored by TCRdb with only in-frame sequences that have V and J called. A share of the clones is absent; for the studies checked, an unresolved V gene accounts for under half, and the remainder has no known explanation. The sample table contains approximately 22,000 clones; only one count was recorded for approximately 95% of them. The ten largest clones add up to around 1.4% of the sample. Before genomic DNA was extracted, conventional CD4+ T cells were isolated from blood as CD25-low CD127-high cells. The same data also contributed to another study, on regulatory T cells. As the second publication notes: In the multiplex PCR, 52 forward TRBV primers and 13 reverse TRBJ primers were used, and assay-based and computational corrections were applied for amplification bias.

Input material: CD25- CD4+ T cells sorted from blood. The receptors come from a human donor in good health.

The chain recombines TRBV5-1 with TRBJ2-7; perhaps TRBD1 as D (7 bases). V was pared by 4 bases and J by 7 bases, with 15 bases between. The CDR3 runs to 13 residues. Germline CDR1 SGHRS, CDR2 YFSETQ. The CDR3 DNA is TGCGCCAGCAGCGTAGACAGGGCGGGGGAGCAGTACTTC. Protein product: CASSVDRAGEQYF. Full variable domain (outside the CDR3, taken from reference TRBV5-1 and TRBJ2-7): KAGVTQTPRYLIKTRGQQVTLSCSPISGHRSVSWYQQTPGQGLQFLFEYFSETQRNKGNFPGRFSGRQFSNSRSEMNVSTLELGDSALYLCASSVDRAGEQYFGPGTRLTVT.

The chain is built from TRBV2 and TRBJ2-1; 10 positions match TRBD2. In germline, CDR1 is SNHLY, CDR2 FYNNEI. This CDR3 is 20 amino acids long. V shed 4 bases and J 0 bases; nucleotides not matched to a gene: 15. CDR3 sequence reads: CASSVQGRTSGISSYNEQFF. In nucleotides, the CDR3 is TGTGCCAGCAGTGTCCAGGGAAGGACTAGCGGAATAAGCTCCTACAATGAGCAGTTCTTC. The whole variable domain, remainder taken from reference TRBV2 and TRBJ2-1, is EPEVTQTPSHQVTQMGQEVILRCVPISNHLYFYWYRQILGQKVEFLVSFYNNEISEKSEIFDDQFSVERPDGSNFTLKIRSTKLEDSAMYFCASSVQGRTSGISSYNEQFFGPGTRLTVL.

A single count supports this clone. The chain links TRBV2 to TRBJ1-4; 7 positions match TRBD1. J lost 1 base, V lost 4 bases, and 3 bases had no gene match. The CDR3 length is 15 residues. Germline V CDR1 and CDR2: SNHLY, FYNNEI. CDR3 residues: CASSGAGGTNEKLFF. The CDR3 DNA sequence: TGTGCCAGCAGTGGGGCAGGGGGAACTAATGAAAAACTGTTTTTT.

The chain uses TRBV30 and TRBJ1-5, with 7 bases aligning to TRBD1. This CDR3 contains 18 residues. Trimming cost V 1 base and J 0 bases; bases outside gene matches: 12. From germline, CDR1 is GTSNPN and CDR2 SVGIG (reference sequence). CDR3 sequence (DNA): TGTGCCTGGAGTGGAAAACCGGGACAGCCTTATAGCAATCAGCCCCAGCATTTT. This translates into CAWSGKPGQPYSNQPQHF.

The genes are TRBV11-2 and TRBJ2-7, with D perhaps matching TRBD1 (6 bases). Trimming took off 2 bases at V and 7 bases at J, with 15 bases between the two ends. Germline V lookup: CDR1 SGHAT, CDR2 FQNNGV. This CDR3 has 14 amino acids. The CDR3 sequence is CASSLFKGEVEQYF. The CDR3 nucleotides are TGTGCCAGCAGCTTATTTAAGGGGGAAGTGGAGCAGTACTTC.

This chain links TRBV29-1 with TRBJ2-2; 7 positions match TRBD2. This CDR3 region has 12 residues. The germline V gene has CDR1 SQVTM and CDR2 ANQGSEA. This CDR3 is CGGRANTGELFF. The CDR3 nucleotides read TGCGGGGGGAGGGCCAACACCGGGGAGCTGTTTTTT.

The chain couples TRBV5-1 to TRBJ1-1; tentatively, D is TRBD1 (5 bases). The CDR3 is made up of 13 amino acids. Trimming pared 2 bases from V and 2 bases from J, leaving 7 bases between. Germline values: CDR1 SGHRS, CDR2 YFSETQ. The CDR3 nucleotides read TGCGCCAGCAGCTTTGACAGAAACACTGAAGCTTTCTTT. Translating gives CASSFDRNTEAFF.

The chain combines TRBV2 with TRBJ1-2; D is possibly TRBD1 (5 bases). CDR1 is SNHLY, CDR2 FYNNEI, per germline. This CDR3 has 13 amino acids. The V and J ends lost 8 bases and 3 bases respectively, with 13 bases between them. The CDR3 loop is CASLEAGHYGYTF. CDR3 in DNA: TGTGCCAGCCTCGAGGCAGGGCACTATGGCTACACCTTC.

The chain recombines TRBV28 with TRBJ2-1; tentative D call: TRBD1 (5 bases). The germline CDR1 and CDR2 sequences are MDHEN and SYDVKM. V was trimmed by 2 bases and J by 13 bases, leaving 12 bases between them. The CDR3 has 12 residues. This chain's CDR3 is CASSLDGHYQFF. CDR3 coding DNA: TGTGCCAGCAGTTTAGACGGACACTATCAGTTCTTC.

With regard to this clone: One end of the junction fails to match germline, which may point to a read error. This chain links TRBV5-4 with TRBJ1-1; 7 nucleotides agree with TRBD1. In germline, CDR1 is SGHNT, CDR2 YYREEE (reference sequence). The CDR3 has 14 amino acids. In DNA form, the CDR3 reads TGTGCCAGCAGGAGGACCGGGACAGACACCGAAGCTTTCTTT. As protein: CASRRTGTDTEAFF.

The genes are TRBV6-1 and TRBJ1-2; maybe TRBD1 (6 bases). Trimming took off 3 bases at V and 2 bases at J, with 16 bases between the two ends. The germline V gene encodes CDR1 MNHNS and CDR2 SASEGT. The CDR3 loop spans 16 amino acids. CDR3: CASSEVRQVANYGYTF. The CDR3, as DNA: TGTGCCAGCAGTGAGGTCAGACAGGTAGCAAACTATGGCTACACCTTC.

The chain combines TRBV18 with TRBJ2-1, with D possibly being TRBD2 (6 bases). V gave up 0 bases and J gave up 5 bases, with 14 bases separating them. Germline V gives CDR1 KGHSH, CDR2 LQKENI. This CDR3 has 16 residues. The CDR3 region has the DNA TGTGCCAGCTCACCACCGAAAGGGAGGTTTAACAATGAGCAGTTCTTC. It is translated as CASSPPKGRFNNEQFF.

The CDR3 region has the DNA TGTGCCAGCAGCTTGGCGGGGGTGTACGGCACAGATACGCAGTATTTT. This codes for CASSLAGVYGTDTQYF. The J gene is TRBJ2-3, the V gene TRBV5-8, with D maybe TRBD2 (6 bases). The CDR3 totals 16 residues. Germline assignment: CDR1 SGHTS and CDR2 YDEGEE. Trimming pared 0 bases from V and 1 base from J, leaving 12 bases between.

This clone was recorded once. The chain couples TRBV5-1 to TRBJ1-1; a weak D match, TRBD1 (6 bases). The germline V gene encodes CDR1 SGHRS and CDR2 YFSETQ. V shed 6 bases and J shed 3 bases, with 18 bases lying between them. The length of the CDR3 is 15 residues. CDR3 amino acids: CASKSQGTAYTEAFF. The CDR3 DNA reads as TGCGCCAGCAAGTCCCAGGGGACGGCGTACACTGAAGCTTTCTTT. Combining the CDR3 with reference TRBV5-1 and TRBJ1-1 gives the whole variable domain KAGVTQTPRYLIKTRGQQVTLSCSPISGHRSVSWYQQTPGQGLQFLFEYFSETQRNKGNFPGRFSGRQFSNSRSEMNVSTLELGDSALYLCASKSQGTAYTEAFFGQGTRLTVV.

The chain has TRBV19 and TRBJ1-5; possibly TRBD1 for D (6 bases). Germline CDR1 is LNHDA and CDR2 is SQIVND (reference sequence). With 8 bases removed from V and 4 bases from J, the gap between germline ends came to 21 bases. The CDR3 is 16 amino acids. The chain's CDR3 is CASRPETGTVNQPQHF. For the CDR3, the DNA is TGTGCCAGTCGACCCGAGACAGGAACGGTAAATCAGCCCCAGCATTTT. The whole variable domain, filled in from reference TRBV19 and TRBJ1-5, reads DGGITQSPKYLFRKEGQNVTLSCEQNLNHDAMYWYRQDPGQGLRLIYYSQIVNDFQKGDIAEGYSVSREKKESFPLTVTSAQKNPTAFYLCASRPETGTVNQPQHFGDGTRLSIL.

The chain joins TRBV5-1 to TRBJ2-3; possible D gene TRBD2, 7 bases. This CDR3 has 16 residues. Germline V CDR1 and CDR2: SGHRS, YFSETQ. V lost 3 bases and J lost 2, with 16 bases in between. The CDR3 reads CASSSGRGSHTDTQYF. The CDR3 nucleotides are TGCGCCAGCAGCTCAGGGAGGGGGAGTCACACAGATACGCAGTATTTT.

The J gene is TRBJ2-3, the V gene TRBV15, with TRBD1 matching 9 bases. J was trimmed by 5 bases and V by 1 base; bases with no gene match: 7. This CDR3 comprises 16 residues. Germline values: CDR1 LNHNV, CDR2 YYDKDF (reference sequence). The CDR3 reads CATSRAIQGAGDTQYF. For the CDR3, the DNA is TGTGCCACCAGCAGAGCTATACAGGGGGCGGGAGATACGCAGTATTTT.

Remarks on this clone: Relative to the germline gene, one junction end is altered; a read error may explain this. V gene TRBV6-1 combines with J gene TRBJ1-5; 8 bases fit TRBD1. Germline assignment: CDR1 MNHNS and CDR2 SASEGT. This CDR3 has 15 amino acids. As DNA, the CDR3 is TGTGCCAGCAGGGAGCCAGGGGGCGCGGATCAGTCCCAGCATTTT. It encodes CASREPGGADQSQHF.

V gene TRBV30 combines with J gene TRBJ2-7; TRBD1 matches at 7 bases. The CDR3 is 13 amino acids. J lost 5 bases, V lost 6 bases, and 10 bases had no gene match. In germline, CDR1 is GTSNPN, CDR2 SVGIG (reference sequence). This CDR3 reads CACIRQGSDEQYF. The CDR3 nucleotides read TGTGCCTGTATCCGACAGGGATCTGACGAGCAGTACTTC.

The V and J genes are TRBV19 and TRBJ2-7, with D maybe TRBD1 (5 bases). This CDR3 comprises 13 residues. Germline V gene data show CDR1 as LNHDA and CDR2 as SQIVND (reference sequence). The V end lost 3 bases, the J end lost 3 bases, and 9 bases lay between the germline ends. The CDR3 bases are TGTGCCAGTAGTATGTCAGGGAACTACGAGCAGTACTTC. This encodes CASSMSGNYEQYF.

This clone has a single count. The chain couples TRBV28 to TRBJ2-1; D unclear. Germline-derived CDR1 and CDR2 are MDHEN and SYDVKM. V was cut by 11 bases and J by 3 bases, with 17 bases left in between. The CDR3 is made up of 14 amino acids. The CDR3 DNA reads TGTGCCGCCTGGAGTGAGAGGTACTACAATGAGCAGTTCTTC. Amino acids: CAAWSERYYNEQFF. Together with reference TRBV28 and TRBJ2-1, the CDR3 gives the full variable domain: DVKVTQSSRYLVKRTGEKVFLECVQDMDHENMFWYRQDPGLGLRLIYFSYDVKMKEKGDIPEGYSVSREKKERFSLILESASTNQTSMYLCAAWSERYYNEQFFGPGTRLTVL.

The V gene is TRBV5-4, the J gene TRBJ1-4; no firm D call. CDR1 is SGHNT and CDR2 is YYREEE in the germline V gene (reference sequence). The CDR3 runs 13 residues. Trimming cost V 0 bases and J 11 bases, with 11 bases left between them. In DNA form, the CDR3 reads TGTGCCAGCAGCTTGGACAGCCTCCCTAAACTGTTTTTT. This codes for CASSLDSLPKLFF. Supplemented by reference TRBV5-4 and TRBJ1-4, the full variable domain reads ETGVTQSPTHLIKTRGQQVTLRCSSQSGHNTVSWYQQALGQGPQFIFQYYREEENGRGNFPPRFSGLQFPNYSSELNVNALELDDSALYLCASSLDSLPKLFFGSGTQLSVL.

The chain couples TRBV5-1 to TRBJ1-1; D gene unclear. Trimming stripped 0 bases from V and 0 bases from J, with 12 bases between. CDR3 length equals 16 residues. Germline V lookup: CDR1 SGHRS, CDR2 YFSETQ. The CDR3 DNA is TGCGCCAGCAGCTTGGGCGGCCTACTTATGAACACTGAAGCTTTCTTT. Translating it yields CASSLGGLLMNTEAFF.

This rearrangement joins TRBV5-1 to TRBJ2-5, with D perhaps matching TRBD2 (7 bases). Germline CDR1 and CDR2: SGHRS and YFSETQ. This CDR3 contains 14 residues. V lost 1 base, J lost 5 bases, and 12 bases lay in between. CDR3 sequence reads: CASSLTGREETQYF. CDR3 nucleotides: TGCGCCAGCAGCTTGACAGGGCGGGAGGAGACCCAGTACTTC. The whole variable domain, remainder taken from reference TRBV5-1 and TRBJ2-5, is KAGVTQTPRYLIKTRGQQVTLSCSPISGHRSVSWYQQTPGQGLQFLFEYFSETQRNKGNFPGRFSGRQFSNSRSEMNVSTLELGDSALYLCASSLTGREETQYFGPGTRLLVL.

The chain combines TRBV5-8 with TRBJ2-5; TRBD1 might be the D (5 bases). CDR3 length: 16 amino acids. Germline lookup yields CDR1 SGHTS and CDR2 YDEGEE. V gave up 0 bases and J gave up 4 bases, with 16 bases separating them. The CDR3 is CASSLGQGGISETQYF. The DNA for the CDR3 is TGTGCCAGCAGCTTGGGGCAGGGTGGTATCTCAGAGACCCAGTACTTC.

The rearrangement uses TRBV19 and TRBJ1-2; maybe TRBD1 (5 bases). CDR3 size: 13 residues. Deletions cut 7 bases from V and 2 bases from J, with 11 bases between. Germline loops: CDR1 LNHDA, CDR2 SQIVND (reference sequence). CDR3 protein: CASTQGPNYGYTF. CDR3 DNA: TGTGCCAGTACCCAGGGTCCCAACTATGGCTACACCTTC.